This TCR beta chain was sequenced for a study of T cells in localized non-small cell lung cancer. The study, taken as a whole, reports: Tumor trailed uninvolved adjacent lung in T cell clonality, which peaked there. Without multi-region sequencing, intratumor heterogeneity could not be excluded.

Looked up from germline, CDR1 is SGHDN and CDR2 is FVKESK. The CDR3 covers 13 residues. Deletions cut 5 bases from V and 6 bases from J, with 12 bases between. Profiled with immunoSEQ multiplex PCR; TCRdb holds only in-frame clones, not every one. This table holds roughly 1,800 clones, approximately 22% found once. Points on this clone: Its antigen is still unknown.

The specimen was normal lung tissue next to the tumor, collected before any cancer treatment. This receptor was obtained from a man aged 40-75 years with stage I lung adenocarcinoma. The chain links TRBV14 to TRBJ2-3; no definite D call. The CDR3 DNA sequence: TGTGCCAGCAGCGGATATGGTCGTGATACGCAGTATTTT. Protein: CASSGYGRDTQYF.